This T cell receptor (beta chain) was obtained from a study of human T cells and chemical hapten exposure. Study-level background: Patients, a majority of them female, were diagnosed with alopecia areata, totalis or universalis.

V was pared by 4 bases and J by 5 bases, with 14 bases between. The CDR3 consists of 14 residues. Germline values: CDR1 MDHEN, CDR2 SYDVKM. Of note for this clonotype: What it recognizes is unknown.

Study conclusions and caveats: Patch test score rose with PT1 expanded TCRs, significant at 8, 16, 32, not 4.

The time point: patch test 1, 2 weeks after DPC sensitization. Documented treatment: therapeutic diphenylcyclopropenone sensitization with weekly scalp DPC. Investigators collected blood before applying each patch test. From the RACE reads, TCRdb called clonotypes with MiXCR, one entry per CDR3 protein. Among around 100,000 distinct CDR3 sequences, about 11% were seen once, and the ten largest hold around 3.6%. The clonotype originates from a woman aged 40 to 50 with alopecia areata. Some clones in this sample may be carry-over from other donors' samples. The specimen comprised whole blood, sampled in connection with sensitization to the hapten diphenylcyclopropenone (DPC). This chain connects TRBV28 to TRBJ2-5; possibly TRBD1 for D (6 bases). The CDR3: CASSYYRVGETQYF. In nucleotides, the CDR3 is TGTGCCAGCAGTTACTACAGGGTCGGGGAGACCCAGTACTTC.